This is a list of T cell receptor beta chains from one sample in a study of tumor-infiltrating lymphocytes in primary liver carcinoma. TCRdb re-called the multiplex PCR reads through MiXCR, storing one row per CDR3 protein. Of 150,000 to 200,000 distinct CDR3 sequences listed, 70% to 90% are singletons. The sequencing sample was made of tumor tissue from primary liver carcinoma. The receptors come from a man aged 35-49 years with primary liver carcinoma and hepatitis B virus infection. Both conserved end residues are part of each CDR3. The order of the fields is D gene, CDR3 length, clone size, V gene, J gene, CDR3 DNA, CDR3 protein. D genes are given only for firm matches. Rows give clone size only sometimes, using once, few, many, or a class for an expanded clone.

>NA|12|few|TRBV11-2|TRBJ2-7
TGTGCTAGCAATCCCGGTGGCTACGAGCAGTACTTC
CASNPGGYEQYF
>TRBD1|12|NA|TRBV6-6|TRBJ1-1
TGTGCCAGCACAGGGGGGACTACTGAAGCTTTCTTT
CASTGGTTEAFF
>NA|15|many|TRBV28|TRBJ1-5
TGTGCCAGCAGTTTAAGGGGTTTGGGCAATCAGCCCCAGCATTTT
CASSLRGLGNQPQHF
>NA|12|once|TRBV29-1|TRBJ2-3
TGCAGCGTTGTACTAGCTATAGATACGCAGTATTTT
CSVVLAIDTQYF
>NA|14|NA|TRBV5-1|TRBJ2-5
TGCGCCAGCAGGAGAGGGAGGTTTCAAGAGACACAGTACTTC
CASRRGRFQETQYF
>NA|15|NA|TRBV11-2|TRBJ2-5
TGTGCCAGCAGCTTAACCCCCCATGACTGGAAGACCCACTACTTC
CASSLTPHDWKTHYF
>NA|14|many|TRBV6-6|TRBJ2-5
TGTGCCAGCAGCCCCTCGGGGTTGGGGGAGACCCAGTACTTC
CASSPSGLGETQYF
>NA|17|NA|TRBV20-1|TRBJ2-6
TGCAGTGCCCCTATAGGGGGGCTTGGGGAAGTGGCCAACGTCCTGACTTTC
CSAPIGGLGEVANVLTF
>NA|15|NA|TRBV13|TRBJ2-5
TGTGCCAGCAGCTCCCGGCCTGGGACTCCAGAGACCCAGTACTTC
CASSSRPGTPETQYF
>NA|14|NA|TRBV29-1|TRBJ2-1
TGCAGTGTTGCCCTCTGTGAAACCTACAATGAGCAGTTCTTC
CSVALCETYNEQFF
>TRBD2|15|NA|TRBV12-3/TRBV12-4|TRBJ2-7
TGTGCCAGCAGTCTGCTAGCGGGACTAACCTACGAGCAGTACTTC
CASSLLAGLTYEQYF
>NA|14|NA|TRBV11-2|TRBJ2-2
TGTGCCAGCAGCACACACTCGGACGCCCGGGAGCTGTTTTTT
CASSTHSDARELFF
>NA|14|NA|TRBV4-1|TRBJ2-5
TGCGCCGGTAGCCAAGATGTAGGTCGGGAGACCCAGTACTTC
CAGSQDVGRETQYF
>TRBD1|15|NA|TRBV4-2|TRBJ2-7
TGCGCTAGCAGCTTTCTCCGGGACAGCTTCTACGAGCAGTACTTC
CASSFLRDSFYEQYF
>NA|14|NA|TRBV5-6|TRBJ2-2
TGTGCCAGCAGCTTGGGTTCGAACACAGGGGAGCTGTTTTTT
CASSLGSNTGELFF
>TRBD2|14|once|TRBV6-2/TRBV6-3|TRBJ2-1
TGTGCCAGCACCCTAGAGGGAGGGTTTAGTGAGCAGTTTTTC
CASTLEGGFSEQFF
>NA|15|NA|TRBV7-3|TRBJ2-1
TGTGCCCGTAGATTAGGCCCGAGCTCCTACAATGAGCAGTTCTTC
CARRLGPSSYNEQFF
>NA|17|NA|TRBV6-2/TRBV6-3|TRBJ2-4
TGTGCCAGCAGCCTCCCAGAGAGTTTGAGGGATAAAAACGTTCAGTACTTC
CASSLPESLRDKNVQYF
>NA|11|NA|TRBV12-3/TRBV12-4|TRBJ1-3
TGTACCAGCAATACTACAAACACCATATATTTT
CTSNTTNTIYF
>TRBD2|19|NA|TRBV4-2|TRBJ2-3
TGTGCCAGCAGTCAATGGGTAGCGGGAGGGCCGGTTGGGATAGATACGCAGTATTTT
CASSQWVAGGPVGIDTQYF
>NA|15|NA|TRBV11-3|TRBJ2-3
TGTGCCAGCAGCCTAGATCTGGGAGTGGCTCAGTCCCAGTATTTT
CASSLDLGVAQSQYF
>NA|13|NA|TRBV6-2/TRBV6-3|TRBJ2-5
TGTGCCAGCTGTTCCGGTCTAGCGAACACCCACTGCTTC
CASCSGLANTHCF
>TRBD2|16|once|TRBV7-2|TRBJ2-2
TGTGCCAGCAGCTCTAGCGGTACCTCGAACACCGGGGAGCTGTTTTTT
CASSSSGTSNTGELFF
>TRBD2|19|once|TRBV12-3/TRBV12-4|TRBJ2-1
TGTGCCAGGAGTTTAGAAGCTAGCGGGTCGCTGCCCTCCTATAATGAGCGGTTCTTC
CARSLEASGSLPSYNERFF
>NA|17|NA|TRBV11-2|TRBJ1-5
TGTGCCAGGAGCTTAGTAAGGTTAACAGGGAGCAATCAGCACCAGCATTTT
CARSLVRLTGSNQHQHF
>NA|15|NA|TRBV11-2|TRBJ2-6
TGTGGCAGCAGATTGGATAGGGCTGGGGCCAACGTCCTGACTTTC
CGSRLDRAGANVLTF
>NA|15|many|TRBV2|TRBJ2-1
TGTGCCTCCAGCCCCGGGGCAGACCCTTTGAATGAGCAGTTCTTC
CASSPGADPLNEQFF
>TRBD1|12|NA|TRBV11-2|TRBJ2-7
TGTGTCAGCAGACCAGGGGGCTACGAGCAGTACTTC
CVSRPGGYEQYF
>TRBD2|13|few|TRBV29-1|TRBJ2-3
TGCAGCGTCCGGACGGGGGGTGGAGGTACGCAGTATTTC
CSVRTGGGGTQYF
>TRBD1|15|NA|TRBV29-1|TRBJ2-5
TGCAGCGTTAAGCCCGACAGGGTGCGCCAAGGGACCCAATACTTC
CSVKPDRVRQGTQYF
>NA|15|NA|TRBV5-1|TRBJ1-3
TGCGCCAGCACCCCGGGGCCGAGCTCTGGAAACACCATATTTTTT
CASTPGPSSGNTIFF
>TRBD2|20|NA|TRBV11-2|TRBJ2-7
TGTGCCAGGAGCTTGAGGGAGGGGAAGACTAGCGGGCTCAGATCCTACGAGCAGTACTTC
CARSLREGKTSGLRSYEQYF
>NA|14|NA|TRBV6-2/TRBV6-3|TRBJ1-5
TGTACCAGCAGTTTCCGACCTAGCAATCAGCCCCAGCATTTT
CTSSFRPSNQPQHF
>TRBD2|13|medium-sized|TRBV28|TRBJ2-1
TGTGCCAGCAGCCTCGGGACTAGCGGTGAGCAGTTCTTC
CASSLGTSGEQFF
>TRBD2|16|once|TRBV6-6|TRBJ2-7
TGTGCCAGCACCCCACTCTTAGCGGGAGGAAGAAAGGAGCGGTACTTC
CASTPLLAGGRKERYF
>NA|13|NA|TRBV7-8|TRBJ2-4
TGTGCCAGCAGTTTAGGGGGGGAGAACGTTCAGTACTTC
CASSLGGENVQYF
>TRBD2|16|once|TRBV4-3|TRBJ2-1
TGCGCCAGTAGCCAAGATCGGAGCGGGATGCACGATGAGCAGTTCTTC
CASSQDRSGMHDEQFF
>NA|14|NA|TRBV28|TRBJ2-7
TGTGCCAGCAGTCCTCGACAGGATTACTACGAGAAGTACTTC
CASSPRQDYYEKYF
>NA|15|NA|TRBV4-3|TRBJ2-7
TGCGCCAGTAGCCAAGAGTACGGGAATAACTACGAGCAGTACTTC
CASSQEYGNNYEQYF
>NA|13|NA|TRBV29-1|TRBJ1-1
TGCAGCGTACGACAGGTAAGTAACACTGAAGCTTTCTTT
CSVRQVSNTEAFF
>NA|13|NA|TRBV2|TRBJ2-1
TGTGTCAGCAACCAGGGGGGGAGAAATGAGCAGTTCTTC
CVSNQGGRNEQFF
>NA|14|once|TRBV5-4|TRBJ1-2
TGTGCCAGCAGGCCAGGGACCGCTAACTATGACTACATCTTC
CASRPGTANYDYIF
>NA|14|once|TRBV5-1|TRBJ2-5
TGCGCCAGCAGCCGCCTGGGGCGGCAAGAGACCCACTACTTT
CASSRLGRQETHYF
>NA|13|NA|TRBV6-2/TRBV6-3|TRBJ2-7
TGTGCCAGCAATTACGAAGTACCCTACGAGCAGCACTTC
CASNYEVPYEQHF
>NA|13|NA|TRBV12-3/TRBV12-4|TRBJ2-1
TGTGCCAGCAGCCGCACTGGATACAATAAGCAGTTCTTC
CASSRTGYNKQFF